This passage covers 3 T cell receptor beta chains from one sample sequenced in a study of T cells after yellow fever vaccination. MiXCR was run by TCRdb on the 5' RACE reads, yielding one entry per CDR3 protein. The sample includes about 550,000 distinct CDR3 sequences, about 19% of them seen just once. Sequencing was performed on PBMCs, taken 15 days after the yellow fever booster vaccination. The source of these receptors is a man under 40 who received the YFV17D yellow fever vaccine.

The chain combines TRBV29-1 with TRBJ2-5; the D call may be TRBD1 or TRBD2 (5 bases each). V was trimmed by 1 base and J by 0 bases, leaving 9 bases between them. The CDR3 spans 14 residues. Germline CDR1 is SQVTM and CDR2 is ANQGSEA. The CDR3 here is CSVEGDGYQETQYF. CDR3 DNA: TGCAGCGTTGAAGGGGACGGCTACCAAGAGACCCAGTACTTC.

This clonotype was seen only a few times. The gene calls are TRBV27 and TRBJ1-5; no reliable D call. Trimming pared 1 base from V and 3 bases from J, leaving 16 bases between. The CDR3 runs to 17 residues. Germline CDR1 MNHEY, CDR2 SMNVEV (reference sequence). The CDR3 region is CASSLYPSAGSNQPQHF. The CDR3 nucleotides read TGTGCCAGCAGTTTATACCCCTCGGCAGGATCCAATCAGCCCCAGCATTTT.

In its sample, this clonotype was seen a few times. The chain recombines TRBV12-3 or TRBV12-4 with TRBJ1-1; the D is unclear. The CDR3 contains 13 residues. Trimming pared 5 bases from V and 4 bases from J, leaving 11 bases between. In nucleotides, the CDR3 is TGTGCCAGCAGTCGAGGGTGGGCCACTGAAGCTTTCTTT. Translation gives CASSRGWATEAFF.